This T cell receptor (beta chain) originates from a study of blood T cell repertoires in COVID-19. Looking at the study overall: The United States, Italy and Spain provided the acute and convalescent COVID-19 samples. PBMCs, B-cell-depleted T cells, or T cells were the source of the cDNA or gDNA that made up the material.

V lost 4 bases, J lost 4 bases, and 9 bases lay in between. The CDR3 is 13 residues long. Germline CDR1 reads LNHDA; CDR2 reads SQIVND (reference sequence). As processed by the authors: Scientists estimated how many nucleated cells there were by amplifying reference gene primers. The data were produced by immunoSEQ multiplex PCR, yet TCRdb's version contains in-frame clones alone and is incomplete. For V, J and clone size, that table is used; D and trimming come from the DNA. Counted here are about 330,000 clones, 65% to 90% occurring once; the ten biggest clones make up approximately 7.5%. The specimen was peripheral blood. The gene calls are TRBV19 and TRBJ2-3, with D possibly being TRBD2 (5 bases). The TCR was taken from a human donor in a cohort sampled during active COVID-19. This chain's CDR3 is CASSRLRADTQYF. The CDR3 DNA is TGTGCCAGTAGTAGGTTGCGGGCAGATACGCAGTATTTT.